The rows below give T cell receptor beta chains drawn from one sample of a study of T cells after yellow fever vaccination. TCRdb reprocessed the 5' RACE reads with MiXCR, giving one entry per CDR3 protein. Among about 340,000 distinct CDR3 sequences listed, about 8.7% were seen once. The specimen comprised PBMCs, sampled on the day of the first yellow fever vaccination. The origin of the receptors is a man aged 18 to 30 who received the YFV17D yellow fever vaccine. Each CDR3 is given with its conserved first and last residue. D genes are given only for firm matches. Clone sizes are given selectively: once, few, many, or a class where the clone is expanded.

J gene | clone size | V gene | CDR3 length | D gene | CDR3 DNA | CDR3 protein
TRBJ1-3 | few | TRBV9 | 14 | NA | TGTGCCAGCAGCTCCATGGGGACCGAAAACACCATATATTTT | CASSSMGTENTIYF
TRBJ1-1 | many | TRBV30 | 12 | NA | TGTGCCTGGAGTGTACGTGGAACTGAAGCTTTCTTT | CAWSVRGTEAFF
TRBJ1-6 | NA | TRBV6-1 | 14 | TRBD1 | TGTGCCAGCGGGGACAGCTCCTATAATTCACCCCTCCACTTT | CASGDSSYNSPLHF
TRBJ1-1 | once | TRBV12-3/TRBV12-4 | 18 | TRBD1 | TGTGCCATCAGTTTAGCCCCGGGACAGGGGGCGGGATTCCCCGAAGCTTTCTTT | CAISLAPGQGAGFPEAFF
TRBJ2-5 | many | TRBV7-9 | 11 | NA | TGTGCCAGCAGCGCAGGGGAGACCCAGTACTTC | CASSAGETQYF
TRBJ1-3 | few | TRBV7-6 | 16 | TRBD1 | TGTGCCAGCAGCTTGGGGACAGCCAGAGGTGGAAACACCATATATTTT | CASSLGTARGGNTIYF
TRBJ1-2 | few | TRBV4-1 | 16 | NA | TGCGCCAGCAGCCAGGGTCCAAAGCCTAGCATGCGCGGCTACACCTTC | CASSQGPKPSMRGYTF
TRBJ2-7 | few | TRBV4-1 | 15 | TRBD2 | TGCGCCAGCAGCCAACGCGGGGGGAACTCCTACGAGCAGTACTTC | CASSQRGGNSYEQYF
TRBJ2-5 | many | TRBV5-4 | 14 | NA | TGTGCCAGCAGCCAAAACAGGGGAGGAGAGACCCAGTACTTC | CASSQNRGGETQYF
TRBJ1-1 | few | TRBV9 | 13 | NA | TGTGCCAGCAGCGTAGGGGGTTTGACTGAAGCTTTCTTT | CASSVGGLTEAFF
TRBJ1-2 | few | TRBV11-2 | 14 | NA | TGTGCCAGCAGCAACCGGGACACCTCTTATGGCTACACCTTC | CASSNRDTSYGYTF
TRBJ2-1 | many | TRBV28 | 12 | NA | TGTGCCAGCAGTCCGCCAGGGGAGGAGCAGTTCTTC | CASSPPGEEQFF
TRBJ2-7 | NA | TRBV7-9 | 12 | NA | TGTGCCAGCAGCGGCGAGACGGGGGAGCAGTACTTC | CASSGETGEQYF
TRBJ2-1 | few | TRBV29-1 | 13 | NA | TGCAGCGTTGAAGATCCAATCAGGAATGAGCAGTTCTTC | CSVEDPIRNEQFF
TRBJ2-2 | NA | TRBV7-3 | 18 | TRBD1 | TGTGCCAGCAGCCAGACAGGGGGCGCTTCAGGGAGGACCGGGGAGCTGTTTTTT | CASSQTGGASGRTGELFF
TRBJ1-1 | NA | TRBV20-1 | 11 | NA | TGCAGTGCTAGAGAACTATCCGAAGCTTTCTTT | CSARELSEAFF
TRBJ1-5 | many | TRBV7-2 | 14 | NA | TGTGCCAGCAGCTTAGGCTATAGCAATCAGCCCCAGCATTTT | CASSLGYSNQPQHF
TRBJ2-2 | many | TRBV24-1 | 13 | NA | TGTGCCGTAAGAGAAACTTACACCGGGGAGCTGTTTTTT | CAVRETYTGELFF
TRBJ1-6 | NA | TRBV2 | 17 | NA | TGTGCCAGCACTCGCGGGGGACAAAGCTCCTATAATTCACCCCTCCACTTT | CASTRGGQSSYNSPLHF
TRBJ2-3 | few | TRBV6-1 | 13 | NA | TGTGCCAGCAGTGAATTGAGGGAAGATACGCAGTATTTT | CASSELREDTQYF
TRBJ2-2 | many | TRBV4-2 | 15 | NA | TGTGCCAGCAGGCGAGACAGACAGATCACCGGGGAGCTGTTTTTT | CASRRDRQITGELFF
TRBJ2-3 | few | TRBV6-2/TRBV6-3 | 15 | TRBD2 | TGTGCCAGCTTCGACCCAGCGGGGGCAGCGGATACGCAGTATTTT | CASFDPAGAADTQYF
TRBJ1-5 | few | TRBV12-5 | 12 | NA | TGTGCTAGTGGTTTGATGGATCAGCCCCAGCATTTT | CASGLMDQPQHF
TRBJ2-3 | NA | TRBV19 | 16 | TRBD2 | TGTGCCAGTAGTATTCCCAGCGGGGGGCTCCTGGATACGCAGTATTTT | CASSIPSGGLLDTQYF
TRBJ2-5 | many | TRBV6-5 | 15 | NA | TGTGCCAGCACCCACTCGACCAAGGCTCAGGAGACCCAGTACTTC | CASTHSTKAQETQYF
TRBJ1-6 | NA | TRBV7-9 | 15 | NA | TGTGCCAGCAGCCCTCCTGGCACCTATAATTCACCCCTCCACTTT | CASSPPGTYNSPLHF
TRBJ1-2 | few | TRBV2 | 12 | NA | TGTGCCAGCAGGCCGGAGGGCTATGGCTACACCTTC | CASRPEGYGYTF
TRBJ1-1 | few | TRBV9 | 13 | NA | TGTGCCAGCAGCGGGGGGAGGGCCACTGAAGCTTTCTTT | CASSGGRATEAFF
TRBJ1-1 | NA | TRBV13 | 14 | NA | TGTGCCAGCAGCCCGGTCCGGTCGGGCACTGAAGCTTTCTTT | CASSPVRSGTEAFF
TRBJ2-2 | many | TRBV7-3 | 16 | NA | TGTGCCAGCAGCCCTCCCGGGGGCCGACTTACCGGGGAGCTGTTTTTT | CASSPPGGRLTGELFF
TRBJ2-7 | few | TRBV20-1 | 14 | NA | TGCAGTGCTAGAGCCGGGGGCCGGGGAGACGAGCAGTACTTC | CSARAGGRGDEQYF